The 10 T cell receptor beta chains listed next were all sequenced from one sample in a study of control samples from healthy donors and cancer patients. Profiling relied on immunoSEQ multiplex PCR, and the TCRdb table lists in-frame clones only, not all of them. The sample gives some 150,000 clones, just over 95% of which show up once; over 0.9% is in the top ten. Sample: blood. These receptors originate from a woman younger than 45 in good health.

Written as DNA, the CDR3 is TGTGCCAGCAGTGAGGGCGAGGAGGACACTGAAGCTTTCTTT. Translation: CASSEGEEDTEAFF. The rearrangement links TRBV6-1 to TRBJ1-1, with D unresolved. In germline, CDR1 is MNHNS, CDR2 SASEGT. This CDR3 region has 14 residues. Trimming left V 3 bases short and J 3 bases short, with 11 bases between.

The rearrangement links TRBV12-3 or TRBV12-4 to TRBJ2-1, with 7 positions matching TRBD1. V lost 4 bases to trimming and J lost 15 bases; unmatched junction nucleotides: 9. CDR3 length: 12 amino acids. CDR3 in DNA: TGTGCCAGCAGTTCCGATGACAGGGTCCCGTTCTTC. Translation: CASSSDDRVPFF.

V gene TRBV5-4 combines with J gene TRBJ2-3; 15 nucleotides match TRBD2. This CDR3 region has 18 residues. The V segment lost 3 bases and the J segment 3 bases; nucleotides outside the gene matches: 8. Germline loops: CDR1 SGHNT, CDR2 YYREEE (reference sequence). The CDR3 protein is CASSSRRGLAGGTDTQYF. DNA of the CDR3: TGTGCCAGCAGCTCCCGAAGAGGACTAGCGGGAGGGACAGATACGCAGTATTTT.

V usage is TRBV29-1 and J usage is TRBJ2-5; D ambiguous. Germline V gives CDR1 SQVTM, CDR2 ANQGSEA. Trimming took 4 bases from V and 4 from J, leaving 16 bases between them. CDR3 length equals 14 residues. CDR3 sequence: CSVASFQERETQYF. The CDR3 DNA sequence: TGCAGCGTTGCGTCATTTCAGGAGAGAGAGACCCAGTACTTC.

This clone was recorded once. CDR3 coding DNA: TGTGCCAGCAGCCCCCAGAACAATGAGCAGTTCTTC. Translation gives CASSPQNNEQFF. The chain links TRBV5-4 to TRBJ2-1; D is unclear. The CDR3 runs 12 residues. Trimming took off 4 bases at V and 5 bases at J, with 7 bases between the two ends. Germline assignment: CDR1 SGHNT and CDR2 YYREEE (reference sequence).

This chain uses TRBV28 with TRBJ1-6, with a tentative D call TRBD1 (5 bases). Trimming removed 4 bases at V and 8 bases at J, with 12 bases between. The CDR3 is 14 amino acids. The germline CDR1 and CDR2 sequences are MDHEN and SYDVKM. This chain's CDR3 is CASSWGLRDSPLHF. Here the CDR3 DNA reads TGTGCCAGCAGTTGGGGACTGAGAGATTCACCCCTCCACTTT.

The chain combines TRBV6-2 or TRBV6-3 with TRBJ1-1, with TRBD1 matching over 9 bases. With 1 base clipped from V and 4 bases from J, the junction kept 7 bases outside the gene matches. The CDR3 length is 16 residues. The V gene's germline CDR1 is MNHEY and CDR2 SVGEGT. The CDR3 coding sequence is TGTGCCAGCAGTTACTTCGTGGGGACAGGGTCCACTGAAGCTTTCTTT. This gives the protein CASSYFVGTGSTEAFF.

The chain has TRBV10-1 and TRBJ1-1; TRBD1 is a possible D gene (5 bases). The CDR3 consists of 13 residues. Trimming cost V 10 bases and J 0 bases, with 12 bases left between them. Germline assignment: CDR1 WNHNN and CDR2 SYGVQD (reference sequence). Here the CDR3 DNA reads TGCGCCACCAGAGAGGGGATGAACACTGAAGCTTTCTTT. Translating gives CATREGMNTEAFF.

This clone showed up just once. CDR3 DNA: TGCAGTGCTAGAGAGGTCTTGGAGCAGTTCTTC. Translated, it gives CSAREVLEQFF. The chain joins TRBV20-1 to TRBJ2-1; D is ambiguous. Germline CDR1 and CDR2: DFQATT and SNEGSKA (reference sequence). The CDR3 extends over 11 amino acids. V was trimmed by 0 bases and J by 10 bases, leaving 7 bases between them.

The chain is built from TRBV27 and TRBJ2-7; D is unresolved. Germline V lookup: CDR1 MNHEY, CDR2 SMNVEV (reference sequence). Trimming took 2 bases from V and 3 from J, leaving 17 bases between them. This CDR3 contains 16 residues. The CDR3 DNA reads TGTGCCAGCAGTTTACAATCGGGTGCGGCAGGCTACGAGCAGTACTTC. The encoded protein is CASSLQSGAAGYEQYF.